The TCR beta chain described here comes from a study of T-cell reconstitution after alpha-beta-depleted transplantation in children. This clonotype was detected only a few times. The V gene lost 4 bases and the J gene lost 3 bases, with 22 bases spanning the gap. The V gene's germline CDR1 is SGHRS and CDR2 YFSETQ. This CDR3 is 17 amino acids long. It was with unique molecular identifiers that the TCRbeta library was prepared. TCRdb used MiXCR to reprocess the PCR reads, holding one entry per CDR3 protein. This table holds around 70,000 distinct CDR3 sequences, about a tenth found once. The TCR was taken from a boy younger than 18 with acute myeloid leukemia, due to receive a stem cell transplant. Sample: PBMCs, taken before TCRalphabeta/CD19-depleted stem cell transplant. This chain connects TRBV5-1 to TRBJ2-5; D could derive from TRBD1 or TRBD2 (5 bases each). CDR3 amino acids: CASSPEWGRGSEETQYF. The CDR3 nucleotides are TGCGCCAGCAGCCCTGAATGGGGGAGAGGGTCGGAAGAGACCCAGTACTTC.